The T cell receptor beta chain under discussion was sequenced for a study of blood T cell repertoires in COVID-19. For the study at large: Donors in the United States, Italy and Spain gave samples during acute or convalescent COVID-19.

Seattle enrolled patients during active infection and tracked them longitudinally. Data came from immunoSEQ multiplex PCR; TCRdb stores just in-frame clones and leaves some out. In the table there are roughly 230,000 clones, around 91% of which are singletons. The receptor comes from a woman aged 60-70 years with COVID-19, enrolled during active disease. Sequenced material: peripheral blood.

The CDR3 loop is CASSPTPSLTEAFF. The CDR3 DNA is TGTGCCAGCTCACCGACACCCTCCCTAACTGAAGCTTTCTTT. The chain couples TRBV18 to TRBJ1-1; no definite D call. Germline loops: CDR1 KGHSH, CDR2 LQKENI. CDR3 length: 14 residues. V lost 3 bases and J lost 5, with 13 bases in between.